One and the same sample provided the 24 T cell receptor beta chains below, sequenced in a study of blood T cell repertoires in COVID-19. Only in-frame clones appear in the TCRdb table, and some are missing; sequencing was by immunoSEQ multiplex PCR. The top ten clones hold roughly 10% of a sample with about 210,000 clones, around 84% of them seen once. Sequenced: peripheral blood. The receptors originated from a woman at least 80 years old with COVID-19, enrolled during active disease.

This clone was seen just once. The rearrangement links TRBV6-4 to TRBJ2-7; TRBD2 is a possible D gene (5 bases). The germline V gene has CDR1 MRHNA and CDR2 SNTAGT. The CDR3 has 14 residues. The ends were cut back, 4 bases at V and 3 bases at J, with 13 bases in the middle. CDR3 loop: CASSGIARVYEQYV. The CDR3 coding sequence is TGTGCCAGCAGTGGGATCGCGCGGGTCTACGAGCAGTACGTC.

V is TRBV21-1 and J is TRBJ2-3; TRBD2 was called by the table and not checked on the DNA. TRBV21-1 is noted as a pseudogene. CDR3 length: 22 residues. This CDR3 reads CASSKVGNLLTSGGHDSDTQYF. CDR3 in DNA: TGTGCCAGCAGCAAAGTGGGGAATTTGCTGACTAGCGGGGGCCATGATTCAGATACGCAGTATTTT.

J is TRBJ2-2 and V is TRBV18, with D tentatively TRBD1 (6 bases). Germline CDR1 and CDR2: KGHSH and LQKENI. V was cut by 6 bases and J by 0 bases, with 20 bases left in between. CDR3 length: 18 amino acids. The CDR3 DNA reads TGTGCCAGCTCCCCCCTTTTGGGACAACTCGCGAACACCGGGGAGCTGTTTTTT. Translation gives CASSPLLGQLANTGELFF.

The chain is built from TRBV7-8 and TRBJ2-4, with TRBD1 matching over 7 bases. Germline V gives CDR1 SGHVS, CDR2 FQNEAQ. The junction had 7 bases not matched to a gene; V was cut back by 5 bases and J by 0 bases. This CDR3 comprises 16 residues. The CDR3 loop is CASSLGTELAKNIQYF. CDR3 bases: TGTGCCAGCAGCCTAGGGACAGAACTAGCCAAAAACATTCAGTACTTC.

The rearrangement joins TRBV6-6 to TRBJ1-2; D may be TRBD1 (5 bases). The CDR3 runs to 14 residues. The ends were cut back, 0 bases at V and 6 bases at J, with 11 bases in the middle. Germline V CDR1 and CDR2: MNHNY, SVGAGI (reference sequence). The CDR3 spells CASSYSEGVDGYTF. The CDR3 DNA is TGTGCCAGCAGTTACTCGGAAGGGGTAGATGGCTACACCTTC.

The chain combines TRBV2 with TRBJ1-4, with unresolved D. Germline V CDR1 and CDR2: SNHLY, FYNNEI. CDR3 length: 16 amino acids. The germline V and J ends were trimmed by 4 bases and 1 base, with 13 bases remaining between them. CDR3 sequence (DNA): TGTGCCAGCAGTGTAGCCCCCCCGGGAACTAATGAAAAACTGTTTTTT. Translating gives CASSVAPPGTNEKLFF. Drawing the rest from reference TRBV2 and TRBJ1-4, the complete variable domain is EPEVTQTPSHQVTQMGQEVILRCVPISNHLYFYWYRQILGQKVEFLVSFYNNEISEKSEIFDDQFSVERPDGSNFTLKIRSTKLEDSAMYFCASSVAPPGTNEKLFFGSGTQLSVL.

J is TRBJ2-3 and V is TRBV9; TRBD1 agrees at 11 bases. The CDR3 is 17 residues long. The J segment lost 5 bases and the V segment lost 0 bases, leaving 8 bases of the junction unmatched. CDR1 SGDLS and CDR2 YYNGEE come from the germline V gene. Here the CDR3 reads CASSVAAGQGARDTQYF. CDR3 nucleotide sequence: TGTGCCAGCAGCGTAGCTGCAGGACAGGGGGCTAGAGATACGCAGTATTTT.

The V and J genes are TRBV4-2 and TRBJ2-2; 13 bases map to TRBD2. The V segment lost 4 bases and the J segment 0 bases; nucleotides outside the gene matches: 11. The germline V gene encodes CDR1 LGHNA and CDR2 YNFKEQ. The CDR3 runs to 20 residues. The CDR3 protein is CASSPSQTSGGRTNTGELFF. CDR3 nucleotide sequence: TGTGCCAGCAGCCCCTCGCAGACTAGCGGGGGGCGAACGAACACCGGGGAGCTGTTTTTT.

Here the CDR3 reads CASSLTGIGSDEQYV. DNA of the CDR3: TGTGCCAGCTCACTCACAGGGATAGGCTCTGACGAGCAGTACGTC. This chain links TRBV18 with TRBJ2-7; D is perhaps TRBD1 (6 bases). The V and J ends lost 4 bases and 5 bases respectively, with 18 bases between them. The CDR3 totals 15 residues. The V gene's germline CDR1 is KGHSH and CDR2 LQKENI.

CDR3 bases: TGTGCCAGCAGCTTGGAGCCTAATCAGCCCCAGCATTTT. This translates into CASSLEPNQPQHF. The rearrangement links TRBV5-6 to TRBJ1-5; D unclear. This CDR3 region has 13 residues. Germline CDR1 reads SGHDT; CDR2 reads YYEEEE. V shed 0 bases and J shed 4 bases, with 5 bases lying between them.

The chain carries TRBV12-3 or TRBV12-4 and TRBJ1-5; D uncertain. Trimming stripped 4 bases from V and 7 bases from J, with 11 bases between. This CDR3 contains 13 residues. The CDR3 DNA reads TGTGCCAGCAGTTCCGCGGTCGGGCAGCCCCAGCATTTT. Protein: CASSSAVGQPQHF.

The chain is built from TRBV5-1 and TRBJ1-1, with TRBD1 as a possible D gene (5 bases). The CDR3 length is 14 residues. The V end lost 2 bases, the J end lost 3 bases, and 11 bases lay between the germline ends. CDR1 and CDR2 from the germline V gene are SGHRS and YFSETQ. Written as DNA, the CDR3 is TGCGCCAGCAGCTTCGTCGGAGGGGACACTGAAGCTTTCTTT. Its protein is CASSFVGGDTEAFF.

The J gene is TRBJ2-2, the V gene TRBV30; TRBD1 aligns across 9 bases. In germline, CDR1 is GTSNPN, CDR2 SVGIG (reference sequence). V dropped 6 bases and J dropped 4; count of bases not matched to a gene: 12. This CDR3 contains 16 residues. DNA for the CDR3: TGTGCCTGCTTTCTTCGGGACAGGGCCATCACCGGGGAGCTGTTTTTT. This translates into CACFLRDRAITGELFF.

The chain couples TRBV5-4 to TRBJ2-3; 10 bases agree with TRBD1. This CDR3 contains 14 residues. J was trimmed by 5 bases and V by 3 bases; bases with no gene match: 3. CDR1 and CDR2 (germline): SGHNT, YYREEE (reference sequence). The CDR3 loop reads CASSSGQGQDTQYF. CDR3 DNA: TGTGCCAGCAGCTCGGGACAGGGGCAAGATACGCAGTATTTT.

J is TRBJ2-5 and V is TRBV5-1, with D possibly matching TRBD1 (6 bases). CDR1 is SGHRS, CDR2 YFSETQ, per germline. V was trimmed by 2 bases and J by 0 bases, leaving 8 bases between them. This CDR3 region has 14 residues. The CDR3 nucleotides read TGCGCCAGCAGCTTTAGGACAGACCAAGAGACCCAGTACTTC. Amino acid sequence: CASSFRTDQETQYF. The full variable domain, its missing parts supplied by reference TRBV5-1 and TRBJ2-5, is KAGVTQTPRYLIKTRGQQVTLSCSPISGHRSVSWYQQTPGQGLQFLFEYFSETQRNKGNFPGRFSGRQFSNSRSEMNVSTLELGDSALYLCASSFRTDQETQYFGPGTRLLVL.

The V gene is TRBV19, the J gene TRBJ1-3; the match to TRBD1 covers 9 bases. The germline V gene encodes CDR1 LNHDA and CDR2 SQIVND (reference sequence). This CDR3 spans 13 amino acids. With V trimmed by 9 bases and J by 2 bases, 2 bases remained unmatched. The CDR3 region is CASRDRAGNTIYF. The DNA for the CDR3 is TGTGCCAGCCGGGACAGGGCTGGAAACACCATATATTTT.

This clone appeared a few times. The chain joins TRBV4-3 to TRBJ1-3; D perhaps matches TRBD1 (6 bases). The CDR3 extends over 15 amino acids. V was cut by 1 base and J by 4 bases, with 11 bases left in between. The germline gives CDR1 LGHNA, CDR2 YSLEER. The CDR3 DNA reads as TGCGCCAGCAGCCAAGGACAGAGGGGGGGAAACACCATATATTTT. This gives the protein CASSQGQRGGNTIYF.

The chain couples TRBV5-1 to TRBJ1-2; 9 bases map to TRBD1. The germline CDR1 and CDR2 sequences are SGHRS and YFSETQ. V shed 4 bases and J 5 bases; nucleotides not matched to a gene: 3. The CDR3 consists of 13 residues. The CDR3 nucleotides are TGCGCCAGCAGCGCCGGGACAGGGTATGGCTACACCTTC. Encoded protein: CASSAGTGYGYTF.

The chain couples TRBV28 to TRBJ1-2; TRBD1 might be the D (6 bases). The ends were cut back, 6 bases at V and 2 bases at J, with 16 bases in the middle. The CDR3 totals 15 residues. Germline V lookup: CDR1 MDHEN, CDR2 SYDVKM. Written as DNA, the CDR3 is TGTGCCAGCAGATACACAGGGCTCGTCAACTATGGCTACACCTTC. This gives the protein CASRYTGLVNYGYTF.

The genes are TRBV5-4 and TRBJ2-1; weak D call: TRBD2 (6 bases). V lost 0 bases and J 0 bases, leaving 7 bases between the germline ends. This CDR3 region has 15 residues. Per the germline V gene, CDR1 is SGHNT and CDR2 is YYREEE (reference sequence). The CDR3 bases are TGTGCCAGCAGCTTGGGGGGAGGCTCCTACAATGAGCAGTTCTTC. This sequence encodes CASSLGGGSYNEQFF.

This clone was seen a few times. This rearrangement joins TRBV11-2 to TRBJ2-5; D gene uncertain. Trimming stripped 4 bases from V and 5 bases from J, with 17 bases between. The CDR3 has 15 residues. Looked up from germline, CDR1 is SGHAT and CDR2 is FQNNGV. The CDR3: CASSSVAFAVETQYF. CDR3 DNA: TGTGCCAGCAGCTCGGTGGCCTTTGCGGTGGAGACCCAGTACTTC. Combining the CDR3 with reference TRBV11-2 and TRBJ2-5 gives the whole variable domain EAGVAQSPRYKIIEKRQSVAFWCNPISGHATLYWYQQILGQGPKLLIQFQNNGVVDDSQLPKDRFSAERLKGVDSTLKIQPAKLEDSAVYLCASSSVAFAVETQYFGPGTRLLVL.

This clone was seen only a few times. The J gene is TRBJ2-5, the V gene TRBV5-8; TRBD2 matches at 12 bases. Germline loops: CDR1 SGHTS, CDR2 YDEGEE. V dropped 4 bases and J dropped 6; count of bases not matched to a gene: 10. The CDR3 runs to 16 residues. The CDR3 DNA reads TGTGCCAGCAGCCGTCCTCCCACTAGCGGGGGGCAGACCCAGTACTTC. Translation gives CASSRPPTSGGQTQYF.

J is TRBJ2-5 and V is TRBV7-2; weak D call: TRBD1 (6 bases). The CDR3 is 14 amino acids. The V gene lost 1 base and the J gene lost 7 bases, with 13 bases spanning the gap. Germline V gene sequence: CDR1 SGHTA, CDR2 FQGNSA. The CDR3 loop is CASSLEGQSGTQYF. CDR3 DNA: TGTGCCAGCAGCTTAGAAGGACAGTCGGGGACCCAGTACTTC.

The rearrangement joins TRBV7-9 to TRBJ2-7, with TRBD1 matching 8 bases. The J segment lost 2 bases and the V segment lost 2 bases, leaving 14 bases of the junction unmatched. The V gene's germline CDR1 is SEHNR and CDR2 FQNEAQ (reference sequence). This CDR3 is built from 18 residues. The CDR3 DNA is TGTGCCAGCAGCTTAAGGGAGAGGACAGGGCTTGGCGCCTACGAGCAGTACTTC. This sequence encodes CASSLRERTGLGAYEQYF.